The 24 T cell receptor beta chains reported below all come from one sample, sequenced in a study of T-cell memory formation after mild COVID-19. Each CDR3 protein gets one entry after TCRdb re-called the 5' RACE reads with MiXCR. The table has roughly 340,000 distinct CDR3 sequences, 20% to 25% seen once. The sample comprised PBMCs or a T cell subset sorted from them (not recorded which). The origin of the receptors is a man younger than 35 who had mild COVID-19 (a few samples of this study predate the infection). Cell type and time point are not known.

This clonotype was seen more than once but under ten times. The chain links TRBV6-2 or TRBV6-3 to TRBJ2-2; maybe TRBD1 (6 bases). This CDR3 is 14 amino acids long. Germline V gives CDR1 MNHEY, CDR2 SVGEGT. Deletions cut 6 bases from V and 6 bases from J, with 14 bases between. The CDR3 DNA is TGTGCCAGCAGACCCCCCGACAGGCCCGGGGAGCTGTTTTTT. Translation gives CASRPPDRPGELFF.

V is TRBV12-3 or TRBV12-4 and J is TRBJ2-7; weak D call: TRBD1 (5 bases). V gave up 3 bases and J gave up 7 bases, with 10 bases separating them. This CDR3 has 12 amino acids. The CDR3 region has the DNA TGTGCCAGCAGTTTCCCAGGGTTGGAGCAGTACGTC. It codes for CASSFPGLEQYV.

This clonotype has only a few counts. This chain links TRBV4-1 with TRBJ2-5; a weak D match, TRBD1 (6 bases). This CDR3 is built from 16 residues. V was cut by 0 bases and J by 4 bases, with 15 bases left in between. Germline CDR1 and CDR2: MGHRA and YSYEKL. This chain's CDR3 is CASSQDLLGRGETQYF. In DNA form, the CDR3 reads TGCGCCAGCAGCCAAGATCTATTGGGCAGGGGAGAGACCCAGTACTTC.

The chain employs TRBV20-1 and TRBJ2-5; D may be TRBD2 (7 bases). Germline V gene data show CDR1 as DFQATT and CDR2 as SNEGSKA (reference sequence). The CDR3 covers 15 residues. Trimming cost V 6 bases and J 1 base, with 18 bases left between them. CDR3 bases: TGCAGTGCGGGGGGGGCACAAGAACGCCAAGAGACCCAGTACTTC. Translating it yields CSAGGAQERQETQYF.

This clonotype was observed a few times. V gene TRBV11-1 combines with J gene TRBJ2-3; possible D gene TRBD2, 7 bases. Trimming cost V 5 bases and J 6 bases, with 15 bases left between them. The CDR3 has 14 residues. The germline V gene has CDR1 SGHAT and CDR2 FQDESV (reference sequence). CDR3 sequence (DNA): TGTGCCAGCAGCCTCCGGGGGGCGAGGGATACGCAGTATTTT. Translation: CASSLRGARDTQYF.

This clonotype showed up many times. This chain joins TRBV5-1 and TRBJ2-1; D is possibly TRBD2 (6 bases). CDR1 and CDR2 (germline): SGHRS, YFSETQ. Trimming took 1 base from V and 3 from J, leaving 14 bases between them. CDR3 length: 16 residues. The CDR3 is CASSLFPRGNYNEQFF. In DNA, the CDR3 is TGCGCCAGCAGCTTGTTCCCCCGGGGGAACTACAATGAGCAGTTCTTC. The full variable domain, completed using reference TRBV5-1 and TRBJ2-1, is KAGVTQTPRYLIKTRGQQVTLSCSPISGHRSVSWYQQTPGQGLQFLFEYFSETQRNKGNFPGRFSGRQFSNSRSEMNVSTLELGDSALYLCASSLFPRGNYNEQFFGPGTRLTVL.

The chain has TRBV29-1 and TRBJ2-5; D is unclear. CDR3 size: 12 residues. The V gene lost 4 bases and the J gene lost 0 bases, with 6 bases spanning the gap. The V gene's germline CDR1 is SQVTM and CDR2 ANQGSEA. The CDR3 is CSVVTDQETQYF. CDR3 nucleotides: TGCAGCGTTGTGACGGACCAAGAGACCCAGTACTTC. Variable domain in full (rest from reference TRBV29-1 and TRBJ2-5): SAVISQKPSRDICQRGTSLTIQCQVDSQVTMMFWYRQQPGQSLTLIATANQGSEATYESGFVIDKFPISRPNLTFSTLTVSNMSPEDSSIYLCSVVTDQETQYFGPGTRLLVL.

There are a few counts of this clonotype. This chain uses TRBV5-1 with TRBJ2-3, with no clear D. Trimming removed 5 bases at V and 6 bases at J, with 19 bases between. The germline gives CDR1 SGHRS, CDR2 YFSETQ. The CDR3 contains 15 residues. The CDR3 here is CASRDAASPPDTQYF. The CDR3 DNA sequence: TGCGCCAGCAGGGACGCCGCCTCCCCACCGGATACGCAGTATTTT.

The chain uses TRBV18 and TRBJ2-7, with TRBD1 matching 8 bases. With 3 bases clipped from V and 3 bases from J, the junction kept 4 bases outside the gene matches. This CDR3 is 14 amino acids long. Germline loops: CDR1 KGHSH, CDR2 LQKENI. CDR3 bases: TGTGCCAGCTCACCTCTTGGACAGGGCTACGAGCAGTACTTC. It yields the protein CASSPLGQGYEQYF.

This clonotype has ten or more counts. As DNA, the CDR3 is TGTGCCAGCAGCCCCTCTGGGGCCAACGTCCTGACTTTC. Translating it yields CASSPSGANVLTF. The chain couples TRBV3-1 to TRBJ2-6; D is unresolved. The germline V and J ends were trimmed by 4 bases and 0 bases, with 1 base remaining between them. This CDR3 has 13 amino acids. In germline, CDR1 is LGHDT, CDR2 YNNKEL (reference sequence).

This clonotype appeared a few times. This chain connects TRBV4-2 to TRBJ2-7; 9 nucleotides match TRBD1. Germline CDR1 and CDR2: LGHNA and YNFKEQ. J gave up 2 bases and V 5 bases, and 10 bases lay outside the gene matches. The CDR3 is made up of 16 amino acids. The CDR3 region is CASSATGGPPTYEQYF. CDR3 in DNA: TGTGCCAGCAGCGCGACAGGGGGGCCCCCTACCTACGAGCAGTACTTC.

V usage is TRBV15 and J usage is TRBJ1-1, with D unclear. Deletions cut 0 bases from V and 5 bases from J, with 10 bases between. The CDR3 is 14 amino acids. CDR1 and CDR2 (germline): LNHNV, YYDKDF (reference sequence). The CDR3 DNA is TGTGCCACCAGCAGAGAGCCGGGTGAAACTGAAGCTTTCTTT. It specifies CATSREPGETEAFF.

The rearrangement uses TRBV4-3 and TRBJ1-6; TRBD1 matches 7 bases. V was clipped by 1 base and J by 10 bases; unmatched bases: 7. The CDR3 runs 15 residues. CDR1 and CDR2 from the germline V gene are LGHNA and YSLEER. The CDR3 sequence is CASSQGQGGGSPLHF. The CDR3 region has the DNA TGCGCCAGCAGCCAAGGACAGGGAGGAGGATCACCCCTCCACTTT.

This clonotype was counted ten times or more. The V and J genes are TRBV7-2 and TRBJ2-1; no definite D call. The V gene's germline CDR1 is SGHTA and CDR2 FQGNSA. The CDR3 is made up of 13 amino acids. Trimming pared 2 bases from V and 13 bases from J, leaving 15 bases between. Here the CDR3 reads CASSLNAANSQFF. The CDR3 DNA follows: TGTGCCAGCAGCTTAAATGCGGCCAATTCCCAGTTCTTC.

There are a few counts of this clonotype. The J gene is TRBJ2-5, the V gene TRBV6-1; no firm D call. Trimming cost V 1 base and J 2 bases, with 8 bases left between them. This CDR3 is built from 14 residues. CDR1 and CDR2 (germline): MNHNS, SASEGT. CDR3 protein: CASSEDLVQETQYF. Written as DNA, the CDR3 is TGTGCCAGCAGTGAAGATTTAGTGCAAGAGACCCAGTACTTC.

The chain links TRBV9 to TRBJ2-7; TRBD2 might be the D (5 bases). The CDR3 is made up of 12 amino acids. Germline lookup yields CDR1 SGDLS and CDR2 YYNGEE. V lost 3 bases, J lost 9 bases, and 13 bases lay in between. CDR3 nucleotides: TGTGCCAGCAGCGGGGGAGATGCTGGGCAGTACTTC. Translating gives CASSGGDAGQYF.

The chain is built from TRBV7-9 and TRBJ2-2, with 11 bases matching TRBD1. CDR3 length: 15 amino acids. V lost 6 bases and J lost 6; bases outside the gene matches: 6. Germline lookup yields CDR1 SEHNR and CDR2 FQNEAQ (reference sequence). Here the CDR3 DNA reads TGTGCCAGCAGGAGGACAGGGGGCGCGGCCGGGGAGCTGTTTTTT. Amino acids: CASRRTGGAAGELFF.

A few counts support this clonotype. Here the CDR3 DNA reads TGTGCCAGCAGCCAATGGGGGACAGGAGTCATGAACACTGAAGCTTTCTTT. It yields the protein CASSQWGTGVMNTEAFF. This sequence joins TRBV3-1 and TRBJ1-1; 8 bases map to TRBD1. V lost 2 bases, J lost 0 bases, and 8 bases stayed unmatched. The germline V gene encodes CDR1 LGHDT and CDR2 YNNKEL (reference sequence). The CDR3 is 17 residues long.

The V call is TRBV21-1, the J call TRBJ1-1. TRBV21-1 is recorded as a pseudogene. This CDR3 spans 13 amino acids. The CDR3 nucleotides read TGTGCCAGCAGACAGAAAATTTACACTGAAGCTTTCTTT. This translates into CASRQKIYTEAFF.

This clonotype was found a few times. The rearrangement joins TRBV4-1 to TRBJ1-1; D is unresolved. The CDR3 consists of 13 residues. Looked up from germline, CDR1 is MGHRA and CDR2 is YSYEKL. Trimming pared 0 bases from V and 6 bases from J, leaving 8 bases between. The CDR3 nucleotides read TGCGCCAGCAGCCAAGAAGCCGGCGCTGAAGCTTTCTTT. Protein sequence: CASSQEAGAEAFF.

This clonotype was observed a few times. The rearrangement uses TRBV5-5 and TRBJ2-2, with no clear D. CDR1 is SGHKS and CDR2 is YYEKEE in the germline V gene (reference sequence). The CDR3 totals 16 residues. Trimming took 0 bases from V and 6 from J, leaving 15 bases between them. CDR3: CASSLGPSPWAGELFF. As DNA, the CDR3 is TGTGCCAGCAGCTTGGGCCCCAGCCCATGGGCCGGGGAGCTGTTTTTT.

This clonotype was seen a few times. The chain recombines TRBV18 with TRBJ1-1; D gene uncertain. This CDR3 contains 13 residues. Germline CDR1 reads KGHSH; CDR2 reads LQKENI. The ends were cut back, 3 bases at V and 8 bases at J, with 13 bases in the middle. The CDR3 region has the DNA TGTGCCAGCTCACCGCCCGTGCGGAAAGAAGCTTTCTTT. Its protein is CASSPPVRKEAFF.

The chain joins TRBV6-5 to TRBJ1-2, with 7 bases aligning to TRBD1. The CDR3 has 17 residues. Germline V lookup: CDR1 MNHEY, CDR2 SVGAGI. V dropped 0 bases and J dropped 4; count of bases not matched to a gene: 11. The CDR3 sequence is CASSYSRGPAGSYGYTF. The CDR3 coding sequence is TGTGCCAGCAGTTACTCGAGGGGGCCCGCAGGTAGCTATGGCTACACCTTC.

In its sample, this clonotype was seen many times. The V and J genes are TRBV7-2 and TRBJ2-2, with D unclear. CDR1 and CDR2 from the germline V gene are SGHTA and FQGNSA. This CDR3 region has 13 residues. V was trimmed by 3 bases and J by 5 bases, leaving 7 bases between them. The CDR3 DNA reads as TGTGCCAGCAGCTTCCTCTCTACCGGGGAGCTGTTTTTT. Translating gives CASSFLSTGELFF.